This T cell receptor (beta chain) derives from a study of blood T cell repertoires in COVID-19. Across the study: COVID-19 samples collected from the United States, Italy and Spain covered acute and convalescent phases.

This CDR3 has 14 amino acids. In germline, CDR1 is MDHEN, CDR2 SYDVKM. V was pared by 3 bases and J by 0 bases, with 9 bases between. This clone occurred many times. The method was immunoSEQ multiplex PCR; TCRdb's version includes in-frame clones alone and lacks a portion of them. The sample carries approximately 46,000 clones, 82% recorded once. The sequencing input was peripheral blood. The clonotype comes from a woman in her sixties or seventies with acute or convalescent COVID-19. This chain joins TRBV28 and TRBJ2-7, with D perhaps matching TRBD2 (6 bases). In DNA, the CDR3 is TGTGCCAGCAGTTTCATCGGGGGCTCCTACGAGCAGTACTTC. Amino acid sequence: CASSFIGGSYEQYF.